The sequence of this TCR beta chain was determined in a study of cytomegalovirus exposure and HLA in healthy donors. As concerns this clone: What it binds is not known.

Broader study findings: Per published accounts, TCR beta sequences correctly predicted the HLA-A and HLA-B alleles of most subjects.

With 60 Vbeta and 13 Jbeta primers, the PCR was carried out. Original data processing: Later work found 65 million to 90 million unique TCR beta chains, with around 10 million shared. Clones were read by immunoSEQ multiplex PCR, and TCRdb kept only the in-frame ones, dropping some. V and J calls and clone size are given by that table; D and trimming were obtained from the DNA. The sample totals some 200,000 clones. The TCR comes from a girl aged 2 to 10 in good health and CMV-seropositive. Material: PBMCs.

In DNA, the CDR3 is TGTGCCAGCAGCCATCCAGGGGCGAGGACTGAAGCTTTCTTT. This translates into CASSHPGARTEAFF. J is TRBJ1-1 and V is TRBV9; D is perhaps TRBD1 (6 bases). Trimming took off 4 bases at V and 5 bases at J, with 15 bases between the two ends. Germline CDR1 reads SGDLS; CDR2 reads YYNGEE. The CDR3 is made up of 14 amino acids.